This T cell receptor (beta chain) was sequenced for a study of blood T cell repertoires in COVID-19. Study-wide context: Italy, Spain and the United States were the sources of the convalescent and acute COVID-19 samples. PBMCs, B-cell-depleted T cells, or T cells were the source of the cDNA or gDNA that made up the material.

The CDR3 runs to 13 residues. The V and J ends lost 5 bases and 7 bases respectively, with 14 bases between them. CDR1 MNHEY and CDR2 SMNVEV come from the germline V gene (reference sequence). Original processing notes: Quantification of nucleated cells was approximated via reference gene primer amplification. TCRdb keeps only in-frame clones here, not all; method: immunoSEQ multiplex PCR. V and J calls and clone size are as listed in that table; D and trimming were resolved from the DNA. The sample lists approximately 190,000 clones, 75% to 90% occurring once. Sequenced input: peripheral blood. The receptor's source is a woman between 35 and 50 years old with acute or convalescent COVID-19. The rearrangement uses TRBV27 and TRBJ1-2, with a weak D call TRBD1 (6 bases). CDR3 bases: TGTGCCAGCAGTCCCAACAGGGAGGGTGGCTACACCTTC. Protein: CASSPNREGGYTF.